This TCR beta chain was observed in a study of cytomegalovirus exposure and HLA in healthy donors (dated by TCRdb to 2016 to 2017). With respect to the entire study: A later analysis indicated that the 100 to 150 validation repertoires were generated on the platform also employed for the roughly 650 repertoires of the first cohort. The study aimed to test whether cataloging public T cell receptors could reveal signatures of past pathogen exposure. Along with the roughly 610-subject first cohort, a separate validation cohort of some 130 different subjects was used. To predict cytomegalovirus infection status, the study brought together high-throughput TCR immunosequencing, statistical association of individual TCRs with disease status, and machine learning.

The library was made by the immunoSEQ multiplex PCR assay. The study's processing was this. A statistical classification framework was developed to diagnose cytomegalovirus status using the catalog of TCR beta chain sequences. TCRdb's version of the immuneACCESS table is confined to in-frame rearrangements and falls short of the full clone set. An unresolved V gene accounts for under half of the shortfall where checked; the remainder is of unknown origin. V and J calls and clone size are given by that table; D and trimming were obtained from the DNA. This sample is represented by 230,000 or so clones; 88% of them were singletons. The leading ten clones occupy about 2.7% of the sample. On the study overall, not on this receptor specifically: A later analysis lacked HLA typing for the validation cohort, so it scored co-occurrence in that cohort across all 120 or so repertoires. Most TCR sequences were observed very rarely across donors, whereas some public TCRs were present in many individuals. In a later analysis, TCRs clustered in the first cohort were found to also tend to co-occur in the 120 or so validation repertoires, with 85% to 95% of cluster scores above 0. The classifier was reported to diagnose cytomegalovirus status with high specificity and sensitivity in both the original and validation cohorts. In vitro tests confirmed that a few of the cytomegalovirus-associated TCR beta chains recognize cytomegalovirus antigens. A total of some 180 TCR beta chains were listed by the study as associated with cytomegalovirus. The authors suggested that the approach could potentially be generalized to other disease states and immunological phenotypes.

Notes on this clone: Its specific antigen is unknown. No per-base quality is available; no much larger clone lies one base away.

Separate from the roughly 700-subject first cohort, the validation cohort of about 120 subjects was the group to which the donors belonged. As encoded in the germline V gene, CDR1 is SNHLY while CDR2 is FYNNEI. Measured from the cysteine to the phenylalanine, the CDR3 is 13 residues long. CDR3 DNA only is kept here, 39 bases in frame from base 1. V and J lose 8 bases and 1 base, and a span of 8 bases separates them. This TCR was recovered from a woman in her late teens or twenties in good health and CMV-seronegative. Sample: PBMCs. In this chain, TRBV2 is recombined with TRBJ2-2; the best D guess is TRBD2, with 6 bases matching. The nucleotides read TGTGCCAGCGGGACTCTGAACACCGGGGAGCTGTTTTTT. This is translated as CASGTLNTGELFF.